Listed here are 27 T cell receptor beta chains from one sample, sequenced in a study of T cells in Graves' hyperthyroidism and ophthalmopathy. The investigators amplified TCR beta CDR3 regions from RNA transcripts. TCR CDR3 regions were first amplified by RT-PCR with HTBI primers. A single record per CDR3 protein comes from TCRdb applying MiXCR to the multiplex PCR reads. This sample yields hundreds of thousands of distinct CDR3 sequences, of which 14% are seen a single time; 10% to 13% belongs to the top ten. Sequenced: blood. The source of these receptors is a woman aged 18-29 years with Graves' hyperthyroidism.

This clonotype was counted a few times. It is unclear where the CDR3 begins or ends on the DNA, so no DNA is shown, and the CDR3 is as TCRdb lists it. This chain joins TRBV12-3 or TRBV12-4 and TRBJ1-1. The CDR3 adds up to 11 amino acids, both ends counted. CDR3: CASSSSFGAFF.

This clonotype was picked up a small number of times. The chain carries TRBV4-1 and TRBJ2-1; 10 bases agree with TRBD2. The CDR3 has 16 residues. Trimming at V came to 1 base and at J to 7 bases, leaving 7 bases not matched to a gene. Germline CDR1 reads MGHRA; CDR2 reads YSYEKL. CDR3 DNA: TGCGCCAGCAGCCAAGGAAGCGGGAGGGCCTTGAATGAGCAGTTCTTC. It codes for CASSQGSGRALNEQFF.

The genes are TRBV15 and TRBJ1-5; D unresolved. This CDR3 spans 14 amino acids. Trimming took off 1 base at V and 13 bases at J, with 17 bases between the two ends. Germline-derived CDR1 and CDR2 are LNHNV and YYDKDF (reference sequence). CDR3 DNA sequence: TGTGCCACCAGCAGAGGAAACGGGCCCCCGCGACAGCATTTT. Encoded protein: CATSRGNGPPRQHF.

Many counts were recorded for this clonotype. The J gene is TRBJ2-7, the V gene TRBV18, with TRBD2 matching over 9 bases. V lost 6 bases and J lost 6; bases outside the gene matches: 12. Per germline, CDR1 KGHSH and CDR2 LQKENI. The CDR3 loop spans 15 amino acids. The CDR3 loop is CASSLPVAGVREQYF. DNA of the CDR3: TGTGCCAGCTCCCTCCCGGTAGCGGGAGTCCGCGAGCAGTACTTC.

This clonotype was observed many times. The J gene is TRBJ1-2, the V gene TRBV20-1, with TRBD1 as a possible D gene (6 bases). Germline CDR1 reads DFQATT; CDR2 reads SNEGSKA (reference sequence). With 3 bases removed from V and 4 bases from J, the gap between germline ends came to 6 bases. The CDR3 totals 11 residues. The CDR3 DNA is TGCAGTGCTAGGGACAGCTATGGCTACACCTTC. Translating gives CSARDSYGYTF.

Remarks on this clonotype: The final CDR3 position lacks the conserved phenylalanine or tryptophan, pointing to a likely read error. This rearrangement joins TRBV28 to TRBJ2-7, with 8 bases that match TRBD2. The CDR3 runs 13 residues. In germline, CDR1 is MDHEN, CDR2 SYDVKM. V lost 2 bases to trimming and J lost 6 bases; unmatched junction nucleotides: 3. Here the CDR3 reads CASSLGLAPEQYL. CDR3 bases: TGTGCCAGCAGTTTAGGACTAGCTCCCGAGCAGTACCTC.

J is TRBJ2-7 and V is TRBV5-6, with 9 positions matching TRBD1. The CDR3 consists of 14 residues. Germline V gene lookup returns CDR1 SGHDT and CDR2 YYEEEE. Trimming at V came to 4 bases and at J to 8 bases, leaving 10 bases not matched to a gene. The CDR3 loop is CASSRQGGATKQYF. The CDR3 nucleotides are TGTGCCAGCAGCAGACAGGGGGGGGCGACTAAGCAGTACTTC.

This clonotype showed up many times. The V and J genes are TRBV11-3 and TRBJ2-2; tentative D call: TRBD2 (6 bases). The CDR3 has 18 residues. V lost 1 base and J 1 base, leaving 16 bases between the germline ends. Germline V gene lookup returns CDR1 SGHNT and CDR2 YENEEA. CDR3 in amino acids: CASSLGSRAGLNTGELFF. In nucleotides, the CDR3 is TGTGCCAGCAGCTTAGGCTCCAGAGCGGGCCTGAACACCGGGGAGCTGTTTTTT. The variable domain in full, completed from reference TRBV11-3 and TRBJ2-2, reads EAGVVQSPRYKIIEKKQPVAFWCNPISGHNTLYWYLQNLGQGPELLIRYENEEAVDDSQLPKDRFSAERLKGVDSTLKIQPAELGDSAVYLCASSLGSRAGLNTGELFFGEGSRLTVL.

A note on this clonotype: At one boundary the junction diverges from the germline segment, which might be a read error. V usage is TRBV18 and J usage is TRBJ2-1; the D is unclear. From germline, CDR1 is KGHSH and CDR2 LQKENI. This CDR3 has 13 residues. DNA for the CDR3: TGTACCAGCTCACCACAAAAATACAATGAGCAGTTCTTC. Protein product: CTSSPQKYNEQFF.

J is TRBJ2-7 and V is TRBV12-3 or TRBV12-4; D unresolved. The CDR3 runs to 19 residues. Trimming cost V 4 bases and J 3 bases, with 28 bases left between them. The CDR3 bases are TGTGCCAGCAGTTCGACGACCCTGAACGAACTACCGTCCTTCTACGAGCAGTACTTC. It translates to CASSSTTLNELPSFYEQYF.

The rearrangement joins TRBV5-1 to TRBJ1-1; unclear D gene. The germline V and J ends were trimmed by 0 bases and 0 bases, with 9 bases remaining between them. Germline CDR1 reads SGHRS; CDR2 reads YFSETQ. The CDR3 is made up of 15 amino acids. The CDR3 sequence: CASSLGSPLNTEAFF. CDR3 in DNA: TGCGCCAGCAGCTTGGGGTCCCCACTGAACACTGAAGCTTTCTTT.

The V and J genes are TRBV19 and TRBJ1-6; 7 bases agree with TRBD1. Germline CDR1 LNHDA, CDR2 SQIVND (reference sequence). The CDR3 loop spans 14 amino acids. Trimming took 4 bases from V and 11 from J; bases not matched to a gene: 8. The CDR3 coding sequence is TGTGCCAGTAGTACCGGGACAGAGAATCCACCCCTCCACTTT. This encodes CASSTGTENPPLHF.

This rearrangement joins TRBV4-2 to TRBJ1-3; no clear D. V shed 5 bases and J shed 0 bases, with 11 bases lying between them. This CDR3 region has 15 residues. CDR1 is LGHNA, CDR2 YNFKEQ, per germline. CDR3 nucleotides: TGTGCCAGCAGCACGTATTCCTACTCTGGAAACACCATATATTTT. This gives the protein CASSTYSYSGNTIYF.

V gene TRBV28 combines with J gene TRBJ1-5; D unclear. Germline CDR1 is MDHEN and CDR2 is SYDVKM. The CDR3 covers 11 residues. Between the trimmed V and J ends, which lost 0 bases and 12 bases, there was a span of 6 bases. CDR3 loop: CASSLWGYQHF. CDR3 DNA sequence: TGTGCCAGCAGTTTATGGGGTTACCAGCATTTT.

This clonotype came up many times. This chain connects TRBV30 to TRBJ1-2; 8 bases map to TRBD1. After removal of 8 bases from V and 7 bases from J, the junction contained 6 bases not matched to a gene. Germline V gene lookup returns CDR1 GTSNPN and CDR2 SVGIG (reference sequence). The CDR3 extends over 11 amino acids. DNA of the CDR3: TGTGCCGGACAGGGTTCTTCTGGCTACACCTTC. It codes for CAGQGSSGYTF. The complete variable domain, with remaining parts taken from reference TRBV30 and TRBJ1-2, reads SQTIHQWPATLVQPVGSPLSLECTVEGTSNPNLYWYRQAAGRGLQLLFYSVGIGQISSEVPQNLSASRPQDRQFILSSKKLLLSDSGFYLCAGQGSSGYTFGSGTRLTVV.

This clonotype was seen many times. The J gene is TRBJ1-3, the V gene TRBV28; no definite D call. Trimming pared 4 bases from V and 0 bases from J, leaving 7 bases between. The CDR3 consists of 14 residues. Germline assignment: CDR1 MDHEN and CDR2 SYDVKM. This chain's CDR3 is CASSYASSGNTIYF. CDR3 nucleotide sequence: TGTGCCAGCAGTTACGCCAGCTCTGGAAACACCATATATTTT.

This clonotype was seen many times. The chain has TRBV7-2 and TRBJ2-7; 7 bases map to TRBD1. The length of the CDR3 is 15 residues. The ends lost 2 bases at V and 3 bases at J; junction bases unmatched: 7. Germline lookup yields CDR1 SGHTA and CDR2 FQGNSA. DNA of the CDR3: TGTGCCAGCAGCTTATCGGGACAGACCCTCTACGAGCAGTACTTC. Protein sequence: CASSLSGQTLYEQYF.

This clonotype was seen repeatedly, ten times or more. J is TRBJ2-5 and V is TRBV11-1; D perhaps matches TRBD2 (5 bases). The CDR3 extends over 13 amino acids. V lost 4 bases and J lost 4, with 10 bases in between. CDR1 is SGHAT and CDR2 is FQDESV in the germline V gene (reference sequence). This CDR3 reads CASSSLVRETQYF. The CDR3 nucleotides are TGTGCCAGCAGCTCACTAGTGAGAGAGACCCAGTACTTC.

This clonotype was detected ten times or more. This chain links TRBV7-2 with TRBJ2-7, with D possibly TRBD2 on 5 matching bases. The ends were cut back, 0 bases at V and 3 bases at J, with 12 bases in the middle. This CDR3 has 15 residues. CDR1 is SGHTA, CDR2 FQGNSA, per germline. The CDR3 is CASSLAGSDLYEQYF. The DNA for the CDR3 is TGTGCCAGCAGCTTAGCCGGTAGCGACCTCTACGAGCAGTACTTC.

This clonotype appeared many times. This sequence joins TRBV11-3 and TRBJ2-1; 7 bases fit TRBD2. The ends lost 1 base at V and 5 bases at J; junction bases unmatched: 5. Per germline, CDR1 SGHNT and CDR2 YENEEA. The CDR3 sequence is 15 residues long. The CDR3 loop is CASSLGEGPHNEQFF. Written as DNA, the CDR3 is TGTGCCAGCAGCTTAGGGGAGGGCCCCCACAATGAGCAGTTCTTC.

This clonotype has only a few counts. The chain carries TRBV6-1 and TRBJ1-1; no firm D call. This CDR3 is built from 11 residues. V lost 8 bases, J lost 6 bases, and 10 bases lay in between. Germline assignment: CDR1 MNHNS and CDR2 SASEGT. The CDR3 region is CASLGVSEAFF. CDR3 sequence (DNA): TGTGCCAGCCTCGGGGTGTCTGAAGCTTTCTTT.

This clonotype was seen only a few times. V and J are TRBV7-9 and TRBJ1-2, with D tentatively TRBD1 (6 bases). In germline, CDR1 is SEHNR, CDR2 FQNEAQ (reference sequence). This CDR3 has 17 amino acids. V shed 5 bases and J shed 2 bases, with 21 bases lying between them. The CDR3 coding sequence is TGTGCCAGCAGCCCCTATTCCGCAGGGGACTACAACTATGGCTACACCTTC. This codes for CASSPYSAGDYNYGYTF.

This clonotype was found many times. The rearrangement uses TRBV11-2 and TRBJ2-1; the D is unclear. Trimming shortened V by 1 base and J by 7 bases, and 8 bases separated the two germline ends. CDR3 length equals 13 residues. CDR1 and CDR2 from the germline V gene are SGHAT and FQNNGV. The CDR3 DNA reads TGTGCCAGCAGCTTAGTAGTGGGGAATGAGCAGTTCTTC. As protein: CASSLVVGNEQFF.

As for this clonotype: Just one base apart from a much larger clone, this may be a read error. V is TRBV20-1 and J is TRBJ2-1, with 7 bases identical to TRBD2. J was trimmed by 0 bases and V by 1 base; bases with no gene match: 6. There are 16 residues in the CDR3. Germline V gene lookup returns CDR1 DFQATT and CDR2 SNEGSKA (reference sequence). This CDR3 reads CSARGGGESSYNEQFF. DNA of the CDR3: TGCAGTGCTAGAGGGGGGGGGGAGAGCTCCTACAATGAGCAGTTCTTC.

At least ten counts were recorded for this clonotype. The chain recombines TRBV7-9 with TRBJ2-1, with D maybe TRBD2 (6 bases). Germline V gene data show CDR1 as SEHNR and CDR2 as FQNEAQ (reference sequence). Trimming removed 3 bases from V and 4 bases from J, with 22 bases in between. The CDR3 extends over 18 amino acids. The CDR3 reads CASSFVRERAKGYNEQFF. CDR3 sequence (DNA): TGTGCCAGCAGCTTCGTTCGGGAGCGAGCCAAGGGGTACAATGAGCAGTTCTTC.

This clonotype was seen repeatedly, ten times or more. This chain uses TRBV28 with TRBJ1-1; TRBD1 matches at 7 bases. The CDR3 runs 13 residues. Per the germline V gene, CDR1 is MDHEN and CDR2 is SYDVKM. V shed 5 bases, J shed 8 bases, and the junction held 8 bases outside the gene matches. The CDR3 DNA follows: TGTGCCAGCAGTCTCTACAGGGGCGCGGAAGCTTTCTTT. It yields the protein CASSLYRGAEAFF.

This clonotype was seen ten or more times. CDR3 residues: CASSYLRGDEQFF. In DNA form, the CDR3 reads TGTGCCAGCAGTTACTTACGGGGCGATGAGCAGTTCTTC. The chain uses TRBV6-6 and TRBJ2-1; D could derive from TRBD1 or TRBD2 (5 bases each). The CDR3 is made up of 13 amino acids. Germline V CDR1 and CDR2: MNHNY, SVGAGI (reference sequence). V lost 1 base, J lost 8 bases, and 9 bases lay in between.